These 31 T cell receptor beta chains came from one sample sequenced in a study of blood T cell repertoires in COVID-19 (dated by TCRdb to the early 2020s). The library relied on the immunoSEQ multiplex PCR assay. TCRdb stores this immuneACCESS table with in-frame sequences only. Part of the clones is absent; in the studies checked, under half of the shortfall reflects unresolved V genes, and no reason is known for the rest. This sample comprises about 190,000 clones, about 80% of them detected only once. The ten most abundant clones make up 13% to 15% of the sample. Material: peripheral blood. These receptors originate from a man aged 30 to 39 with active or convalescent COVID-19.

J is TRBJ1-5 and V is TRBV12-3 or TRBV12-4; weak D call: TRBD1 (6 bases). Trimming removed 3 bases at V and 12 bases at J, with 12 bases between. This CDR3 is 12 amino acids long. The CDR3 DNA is TGTGCCAGCAGTTTTCGACAGGTTCACCAGCATTTT. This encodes CASSFRQVHQHF.

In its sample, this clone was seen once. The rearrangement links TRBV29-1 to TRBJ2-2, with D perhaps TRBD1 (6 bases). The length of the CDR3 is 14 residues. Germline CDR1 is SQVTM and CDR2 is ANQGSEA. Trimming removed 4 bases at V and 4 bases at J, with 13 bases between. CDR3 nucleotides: TGCAGCGTTGCCAGGGGCGTTGGCACCGGGGAGCTGTTTTTT. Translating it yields CSVARGVGTGELFF.

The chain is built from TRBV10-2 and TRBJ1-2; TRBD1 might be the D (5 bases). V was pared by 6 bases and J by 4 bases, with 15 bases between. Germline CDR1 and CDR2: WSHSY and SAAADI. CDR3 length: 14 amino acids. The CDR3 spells CASSQRGRAYGYTF. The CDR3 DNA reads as TGCGCCAGCAGCCAAAGAGGCAGGGCCTATGGCTACACCTTC.

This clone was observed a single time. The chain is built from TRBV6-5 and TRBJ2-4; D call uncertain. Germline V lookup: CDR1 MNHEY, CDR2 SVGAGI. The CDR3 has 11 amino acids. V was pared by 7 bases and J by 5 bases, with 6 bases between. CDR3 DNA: TGTGCCAGCATCCGGGAAAACATTCAGTACTTC. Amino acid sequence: CASIRENIQYF.

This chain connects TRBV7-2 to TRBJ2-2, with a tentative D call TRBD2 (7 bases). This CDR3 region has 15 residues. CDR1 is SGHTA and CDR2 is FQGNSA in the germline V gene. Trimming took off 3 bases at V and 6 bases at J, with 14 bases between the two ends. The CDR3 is CASSFLGGPSGELFF. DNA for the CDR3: TGTGCCAGCAGCTTCTTGGGGGGGCCTTCCGGGGAGCTGTTTTTT.

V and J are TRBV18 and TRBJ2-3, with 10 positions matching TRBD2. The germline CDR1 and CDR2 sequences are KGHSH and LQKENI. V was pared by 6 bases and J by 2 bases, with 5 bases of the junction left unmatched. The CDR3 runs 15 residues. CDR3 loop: CASSGGLADTDTQYF. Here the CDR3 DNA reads TGTGCCAGCTCGGGAGGACTAGCGGACACAGATACGCAGTATTTT.

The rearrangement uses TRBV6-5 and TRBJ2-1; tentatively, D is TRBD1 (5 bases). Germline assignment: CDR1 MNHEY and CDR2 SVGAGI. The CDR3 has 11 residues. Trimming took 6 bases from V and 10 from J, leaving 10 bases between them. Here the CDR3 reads CASRWSGEQFF. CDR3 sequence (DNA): TGTGCCAGCAGGTGGTCAGGGGAGCAGTTCTTC.

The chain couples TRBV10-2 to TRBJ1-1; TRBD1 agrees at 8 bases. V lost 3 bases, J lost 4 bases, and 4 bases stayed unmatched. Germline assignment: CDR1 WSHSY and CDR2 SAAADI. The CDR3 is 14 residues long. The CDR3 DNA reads TGCGCCAGCAGTGAAAGGACAGGGTTCACTGAAGCTTTCTTT. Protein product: CASSERTGFTEAFF.

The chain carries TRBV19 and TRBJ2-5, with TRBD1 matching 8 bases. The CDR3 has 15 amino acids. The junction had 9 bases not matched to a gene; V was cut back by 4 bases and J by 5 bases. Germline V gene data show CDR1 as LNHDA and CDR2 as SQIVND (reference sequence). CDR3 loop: CASSNRGRGQETQYF. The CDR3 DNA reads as TGTGCCAGTAGTAACAGGGGCAGGGGGCAGGAGACCCAGTACTTC.

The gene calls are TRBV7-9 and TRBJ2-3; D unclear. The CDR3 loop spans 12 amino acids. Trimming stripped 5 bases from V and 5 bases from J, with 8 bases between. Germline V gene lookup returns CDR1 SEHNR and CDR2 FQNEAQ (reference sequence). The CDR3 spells CASSVSGDTQYF. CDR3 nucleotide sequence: TGTGCCAGCAGCGTGTCGGGAGATACGCAGTATTTT. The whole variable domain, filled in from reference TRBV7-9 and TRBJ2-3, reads DTGVSQNPRHKITKRGQNVTFRCDPISEHNRLYWYRQTLGQGPEFLTYFQNEAQLEKSRLLSDRFSAERPKGSFSTLEIQRTEQGDSAMYLCASSVSGDTQYFGPGTRLTVL.

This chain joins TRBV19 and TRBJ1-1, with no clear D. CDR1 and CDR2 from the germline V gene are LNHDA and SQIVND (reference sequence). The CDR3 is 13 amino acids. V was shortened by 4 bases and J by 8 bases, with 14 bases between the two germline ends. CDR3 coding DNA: TGTGCCAGTAGTACACCGGTTTCTTGGGAAGCTTTCTTT. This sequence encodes CASSTPVSWEAFF.

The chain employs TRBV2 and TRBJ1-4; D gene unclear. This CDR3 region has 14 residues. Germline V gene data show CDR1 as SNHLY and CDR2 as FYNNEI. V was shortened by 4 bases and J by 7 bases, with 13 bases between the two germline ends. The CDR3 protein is CASSASRLGEKLFF. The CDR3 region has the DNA TGTGCCAGCAGTGCGAGTCGTCTAGGTGAAAAACTGTTTTTT.

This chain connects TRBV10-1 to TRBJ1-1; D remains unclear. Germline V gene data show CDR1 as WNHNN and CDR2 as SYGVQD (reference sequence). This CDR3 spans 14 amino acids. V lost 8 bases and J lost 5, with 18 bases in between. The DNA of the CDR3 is TGCGCCAGCTCCTACAGTAGGTTTGGGACTGAAGCTTTCTTT. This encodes CASSYSRFGTEAFF.

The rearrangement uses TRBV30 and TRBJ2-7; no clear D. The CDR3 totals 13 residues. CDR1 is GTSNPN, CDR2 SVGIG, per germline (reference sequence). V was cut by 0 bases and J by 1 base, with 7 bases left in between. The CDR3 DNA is TGTGCCTGGAGTGTTGGGCAGTCCTACGAGCAGTACGTC. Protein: CAWSVGQSYEQYV.

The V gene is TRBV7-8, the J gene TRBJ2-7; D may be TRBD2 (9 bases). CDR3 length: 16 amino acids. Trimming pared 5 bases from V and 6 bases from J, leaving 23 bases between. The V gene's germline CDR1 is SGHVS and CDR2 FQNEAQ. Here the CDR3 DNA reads TGTGCCAGCAGCCAACAGGGGGGACTAGCAACGGCCGAGCAGTACTTC. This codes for CASSQQGGLATAEQYF. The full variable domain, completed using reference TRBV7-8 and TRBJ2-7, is GAGVSQSPRYKVAKRGQDVALRCDPISGHVSLFWYQQALGQGPEFLTYFQNEAQLDKSGLPSDRFFAERPEGSVSTLKIQRTQQEDSAVYLCASSQQGGLATAEQYFGPGTRLTVT.

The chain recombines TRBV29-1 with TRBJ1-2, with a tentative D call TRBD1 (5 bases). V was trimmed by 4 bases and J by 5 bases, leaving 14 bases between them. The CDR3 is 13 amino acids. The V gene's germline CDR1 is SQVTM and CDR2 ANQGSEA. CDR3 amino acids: CSVAYGTEYGYTF. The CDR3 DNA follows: TGCAGCGTTGCCTACGGGACTGAATATGGCTACACCTTC.

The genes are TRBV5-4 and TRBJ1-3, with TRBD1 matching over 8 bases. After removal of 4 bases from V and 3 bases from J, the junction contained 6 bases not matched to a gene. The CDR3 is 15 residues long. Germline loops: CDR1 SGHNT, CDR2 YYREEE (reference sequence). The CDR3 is CASSAGGVSGNTIYF. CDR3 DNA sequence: TGTGCCAGCAGCGCAGGGGGCGTGAGTGGAAACACCATATATTTT.

The CDR3 spells CASRRSWDYPKGNEQFF. The CDR3 DNA is TGTGCCAGCAGAAGGAGCTGGGACTACCCCAAAGGGAATGAGCAGTTCTTC. V is TRBV11-2 and J is TRBJ2-1; TRBD2 matches 7 bases. Germline V gene sequence: CDR1 SGHAT, CDR2 FQNNGV. CDR3 length: 17 residues. Losses at the gene ends were 6 bases for V and 7 bases for J; bases not matched to a gene: 18. The full variable domain, its missing parts supplied by reference TRBV11-2 and TRBJ2-1, is EAGVAQSPRYKIIEKRQSVAFWCNPISGHATLYWYQQILGQGPKLLIQFQNNGVVDDSQLPKDRFSAERLKGVDSTLKIQPAKLEDSAVYLCASRRSWDYPKGNEQFFGPGTRLTVL.

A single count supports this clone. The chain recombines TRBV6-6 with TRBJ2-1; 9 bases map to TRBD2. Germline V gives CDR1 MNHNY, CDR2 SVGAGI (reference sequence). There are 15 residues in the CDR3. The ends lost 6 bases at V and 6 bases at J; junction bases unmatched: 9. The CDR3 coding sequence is TGTGCCAGCAGCCCCGGGCTTAGCGGGAGCAATGAGCAGTTCTTC. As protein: CASSPGLSGSNEQFF.

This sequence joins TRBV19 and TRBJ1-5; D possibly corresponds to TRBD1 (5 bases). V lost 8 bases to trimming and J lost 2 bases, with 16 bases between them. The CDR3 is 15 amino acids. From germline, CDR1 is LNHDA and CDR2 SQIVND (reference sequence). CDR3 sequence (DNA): TGTGCCAGTCAGCCTTCATCGGGGGGCAATCAGCCCCAGCATTTT. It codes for CASQPSSGGNQPQHF.

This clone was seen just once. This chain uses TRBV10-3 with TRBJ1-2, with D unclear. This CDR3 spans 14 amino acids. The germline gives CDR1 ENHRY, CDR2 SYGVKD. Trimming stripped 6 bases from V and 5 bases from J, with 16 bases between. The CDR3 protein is CAISAGEAWYGYTF. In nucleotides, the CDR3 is TGTGCCATCAGCGCCGGGGAAGCGTGGTATGGCTACACCTTC.

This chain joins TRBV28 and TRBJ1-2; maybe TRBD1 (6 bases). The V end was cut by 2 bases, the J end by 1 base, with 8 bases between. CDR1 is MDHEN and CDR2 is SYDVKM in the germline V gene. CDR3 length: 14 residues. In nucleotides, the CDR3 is TGTGCCAGCAGTTTAGAACAGGGTAACTATGGCTACACCTTC. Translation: CASSLEQGNYGYTF.

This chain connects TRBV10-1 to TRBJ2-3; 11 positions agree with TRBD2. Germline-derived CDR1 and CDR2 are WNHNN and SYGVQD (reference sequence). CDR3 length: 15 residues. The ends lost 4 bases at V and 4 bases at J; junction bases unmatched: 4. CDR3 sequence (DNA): TGCGCCAGCAGTGTAGCGGGGGGGGCCGCAGATACGCAGTATTTT. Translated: CASSVAGGAADTQYF.

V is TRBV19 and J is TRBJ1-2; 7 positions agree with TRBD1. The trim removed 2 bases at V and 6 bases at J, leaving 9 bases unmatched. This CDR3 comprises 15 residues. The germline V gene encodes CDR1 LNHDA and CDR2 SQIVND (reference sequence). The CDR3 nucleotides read TGTGCCAGTAGTATAAGCAGACAGGGTATGAATGGCTACACCTTC. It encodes CASSISRQGMNGYTF.

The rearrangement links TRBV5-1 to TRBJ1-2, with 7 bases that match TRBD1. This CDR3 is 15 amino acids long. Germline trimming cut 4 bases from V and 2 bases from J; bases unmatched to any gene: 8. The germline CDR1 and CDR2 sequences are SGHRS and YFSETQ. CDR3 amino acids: CASSRAGGMNYGYTF. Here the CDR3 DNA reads TGCGCCAGCAGCAGGGCAGGGGGGATGAACTATGGCTACACCTTC. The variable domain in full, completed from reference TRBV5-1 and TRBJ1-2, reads KAGVTQTPRYLIKTRGQQVTLSCSPISGHRSVSWYQQTPGQGLQFLFEYFSETQRNKGNFPGRFSGRQFSNSRSEMNVSTLELGDSALYLCASSRAGGMNYGYTFGSGTRLTVV.

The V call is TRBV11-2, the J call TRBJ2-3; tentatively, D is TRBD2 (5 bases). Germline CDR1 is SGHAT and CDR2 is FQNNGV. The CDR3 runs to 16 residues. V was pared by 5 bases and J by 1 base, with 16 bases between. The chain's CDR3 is CASSPNLPGGTDTQYF. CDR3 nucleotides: TGTGCCAGCAGCCCGAACCTCCCCGGGGGCACAGATACGCAGTATTTT.

Here the CDR3 DNA reads TGTGCCAGCAGCTTATCCGGGACAGGGGGCTATGGCTATGGCTACACCTTC. Its translation is CASSLSGTGGYGYGYTF. The chain combines TRBV11-3 with TRBJ1-2, with TRBD1 identical over 12 bases. The CDR3 spans 17 residues. The V gene end was trimmed by 2 bases and the J gene end by 4 bases; junction bases not matched to a gene: 8. From germline, CDR1 is SGHNT and CDR2 YENEEA.

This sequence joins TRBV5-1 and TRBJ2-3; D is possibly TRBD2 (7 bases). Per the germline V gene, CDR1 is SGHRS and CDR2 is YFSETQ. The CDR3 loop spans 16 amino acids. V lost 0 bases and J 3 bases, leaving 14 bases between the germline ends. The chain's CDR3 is CASSLAGGASTDTQYF. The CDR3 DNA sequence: TGCGCCAGCAGCTTGGCTGGGGGGGCTTCGACAGATACGCAGTATTTT.

The CDR3 spells CAWSVGPRAFF. Written as DNA, the CDR3 is TGTGCCTGGAGTGTGGGGCCGAGGGCTTTCTTT. V and J are TRBV30 and TRBJ1-1; the D gene is possibly TRBD1 (5 bases). Germline CDR1 reads GTSNPN; CDR2 reads SVGIG (reference sequence). Trimming took 0 bases from V and 11 from J, leaving 10 bases between them. This CDR3 comprises 11 residues.

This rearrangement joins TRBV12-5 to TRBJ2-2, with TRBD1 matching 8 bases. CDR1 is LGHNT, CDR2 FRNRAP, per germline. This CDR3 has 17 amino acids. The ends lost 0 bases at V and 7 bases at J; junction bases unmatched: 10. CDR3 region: CASGLVLETGDDGELFF. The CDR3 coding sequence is TGTGCTAGTGGTTTGGTACTTGAGACAGGGGACGACGGGGAGCTGTTTTTT.

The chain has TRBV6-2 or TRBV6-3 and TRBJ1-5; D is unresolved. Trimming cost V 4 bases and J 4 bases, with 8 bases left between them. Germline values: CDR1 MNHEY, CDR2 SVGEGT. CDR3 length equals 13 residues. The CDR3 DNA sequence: TGTGCCAGCAGTTCCCAAATGAATCAGCCCCAGCATTTT. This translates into CASSSQMNQPQHF.